This TCR beta chain originates from a study of blood T cells in healthy people across ages. Study observations and caveats: Relative to aged donors, long-lived donors carried more naive CD4+ cells and displayed higher diversity. Possibly, changes in expanded clonotypes were confounded because donor CMV status was unknown.

Approximately 10 milliliters was the volume of peripheral blood drawn from each donor. Total RNA, at least 5.5 micrograms per sample, came from PBMCs. It was with a sample-barcoded 5' primer and a J-beta primer mix that a second PCR of roughly 6 to 12 cycles was run. TCRdb re-called the 5' RACE reads with MiXCR, one entry per CDR3 protein. The table lists about 1.8 million distinct CDR3 sequences, roughly 52% of them singletons. Note on this clonotype: Its antigen is not known.

V lost 4 bases to trimming and J lost 0 bases, with 21 bases between them. The CDR3 is 18 amino acids. Material: blood. The rearrangement joins TRBV12-3 or TRBV12-4 to TRBJ1-2; no firm D call. The clonotype originates from a woman in her thirties or forties in good health. In DNA form, the CDR3 reads TGTGCCAGCAGTTCGCCCAAAGGTGGGCTACAACCTAACTATGGCTACACCTTC. This gives the protein CASSSPKGGLQPNYGYTF.